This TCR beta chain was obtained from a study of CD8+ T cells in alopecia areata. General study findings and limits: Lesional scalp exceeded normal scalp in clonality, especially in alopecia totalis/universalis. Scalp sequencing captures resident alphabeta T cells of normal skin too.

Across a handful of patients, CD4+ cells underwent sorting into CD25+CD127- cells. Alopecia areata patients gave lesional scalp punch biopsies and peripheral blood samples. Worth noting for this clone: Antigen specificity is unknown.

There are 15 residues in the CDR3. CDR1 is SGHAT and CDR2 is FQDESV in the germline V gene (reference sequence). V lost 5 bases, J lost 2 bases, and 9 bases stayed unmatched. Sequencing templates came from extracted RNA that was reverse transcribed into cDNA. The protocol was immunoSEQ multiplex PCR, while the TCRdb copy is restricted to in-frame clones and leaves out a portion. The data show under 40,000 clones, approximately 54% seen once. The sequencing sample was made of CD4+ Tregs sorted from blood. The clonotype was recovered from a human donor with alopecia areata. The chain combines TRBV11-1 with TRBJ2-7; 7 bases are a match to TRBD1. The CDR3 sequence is CASSLRTGRAYEQYF. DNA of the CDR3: TGTGCCAGCAGCCTGCGGACAGGTAGGGCCTACGAGCAGTACTTC.